This T cell receptor beta chain was found in a study of shared clonotypes between healthy human individuals. TCRdb keeps only in-frame clones here, not all; method: immunoSEQ multiplex PCR. Here the sample spans around 2.5 million clones, 93% being singletons. Investigators divided CD4+ cells into CD45RA+ naive and CD45RA-negative memory subsets. With V trimmed by 6 bases and J by 4 bases, 12 bases remained unmatched. This CDR3 is 15 amino acids long. The germline V gene has CDR1 MDHEN and CDR2 SYDVKM. This clone came up once. This clonotype originated in a man aged 18 to 30 in good health. Some clones in this sample may be carry-over from other donors' samples. This sequence joins TRBV28 and TRBJ2-7, with 7 bases identical to TRBD2. The sequenced sample was naive CD4+ T cells from PBMCs. The subset here: CD45RA+ positively selected. The CDR3 here is CASSSRAAGMYEQYF. CDR3 nucleotides: TGTGCCAGCAGCTCCCGGGCAGCGGGAATGTACGAGCAGTACTTC.